This T cell receptor beta chain emerged from a study of T cell responses to AZD1222 COVID-19 vaccine. Clones were sequenced by immunoSEQ multiplex PCR, and TCRdb holds only the in-frame ones, with some missing. The table has 130,000 to 150,000 clones, 75% to 85% seen once. Study-level points and caveats: After two AZD1222 doses, spike-specific TCR breadth and depth rose versus day 0. Every sample of the repertoires postdated the peak T cell response. The study reported that nearly half of spike-specific TCRs target unmutated variant regions.

Trimming removed 3 bases at V and 6 bases at J, with 12 bases between. Germline CDR1 MNHEY, CDR2 SVGAGI. The CDR3 runs 14 residues. As to this clone: Its matching antigen is unknown.

This rearrangement joins TRBV6-5 to TRBJ2-1; no definite D call. The material sequenced was peripheral blood, taken on day 0 of MenACWY control vaccination. The TCR originated in an adult in good health. The CDR3 nucleotides read TGTGCCAGCAGTTATGGATCAGAGGCCAATGAGCAGTTCTTC. Encoded protein: CASSYGSEANEQFF.